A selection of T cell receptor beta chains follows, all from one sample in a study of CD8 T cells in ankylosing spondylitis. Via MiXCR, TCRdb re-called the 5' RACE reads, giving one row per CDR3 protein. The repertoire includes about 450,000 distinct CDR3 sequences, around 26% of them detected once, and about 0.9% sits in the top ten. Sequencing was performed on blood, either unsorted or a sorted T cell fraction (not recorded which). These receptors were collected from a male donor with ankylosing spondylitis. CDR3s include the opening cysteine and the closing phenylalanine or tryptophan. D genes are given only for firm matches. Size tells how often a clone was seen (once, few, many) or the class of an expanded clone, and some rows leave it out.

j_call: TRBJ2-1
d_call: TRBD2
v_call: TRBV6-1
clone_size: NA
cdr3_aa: CASSGPWGGRRNEQFF
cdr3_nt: TGTGCCAGCAGTGGACCCTGGGGCGGGAGAAGGAATGAGCAGTTCTTC

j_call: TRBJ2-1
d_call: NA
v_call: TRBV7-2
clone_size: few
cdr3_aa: CASSLSGASSYNEQFF
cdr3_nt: TGTGCCAGCAGCTTATCGGGTGCGAGCTCCTACAATGAGCAGTTCTTC

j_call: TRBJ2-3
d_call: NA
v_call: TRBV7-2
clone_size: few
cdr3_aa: CASSLSFWAQDTQYF
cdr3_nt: TGTGCCAGCAGCTTATCGTTCTGGGCACAAGATACGCAGTATTTT

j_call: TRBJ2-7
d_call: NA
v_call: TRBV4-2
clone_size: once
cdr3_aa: CASSQENGDSTYEQYF
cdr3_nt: TGTGCCAGCAGCCAAGAGAATGGAGACAGCACCTACGAGCAGTACTTC

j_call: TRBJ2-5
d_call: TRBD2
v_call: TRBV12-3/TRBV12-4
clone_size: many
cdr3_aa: CASRGLVETQYF
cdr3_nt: TGTGCCAGCAGGGGACTAGTAGAGACCCAGTACTTC

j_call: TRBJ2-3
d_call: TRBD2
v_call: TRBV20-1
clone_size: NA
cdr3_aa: CSAREPSGGTDTQYF
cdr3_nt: TGCAGTGCTAGAGAGCCTAGCGGAGGCACAGATACGCAGTATTTT

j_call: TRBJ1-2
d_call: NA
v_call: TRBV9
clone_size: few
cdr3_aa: CASSPGVTVDGYTF
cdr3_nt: TGTGCCAGCAGCCCTGGCGTTACGGTGGACGGCTACACCTTC

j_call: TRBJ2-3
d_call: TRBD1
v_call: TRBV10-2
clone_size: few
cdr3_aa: CASSERGQAGLNTQYF
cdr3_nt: TGCGCCAGCAGTGAGCGGGGACAGGCAGGTTTGAATACGCAGTATTTT

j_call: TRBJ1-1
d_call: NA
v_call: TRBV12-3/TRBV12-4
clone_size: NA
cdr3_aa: CASRIVAGLAFF
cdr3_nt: TGTGCCAGCAGGATCGTTGCAGGTTTGGCTTTCTTT

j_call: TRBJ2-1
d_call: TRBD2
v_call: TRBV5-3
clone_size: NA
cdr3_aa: CASSLVGRATYNEQFF
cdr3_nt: TGTGCCAGCAGCTTAGTCGGGAGGGCCACCTACAATGAGCAGTTCTTC

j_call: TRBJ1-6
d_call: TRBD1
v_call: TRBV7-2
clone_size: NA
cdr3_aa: CASIDRDRVGSPLHF
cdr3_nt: TGTGCCAGCATAGACCGGGACAGGGTGGGTTCACCCCTCCACTTT

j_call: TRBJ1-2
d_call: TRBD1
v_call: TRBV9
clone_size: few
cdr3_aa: CASSRGTGTEGGYTF
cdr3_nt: TGTGCCAGCAGCCGAGGAACCGGGACAGAGGGTGGCTACACCTTC

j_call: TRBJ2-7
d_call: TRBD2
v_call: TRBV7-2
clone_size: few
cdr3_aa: CASTGLAGNYEQYF
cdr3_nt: TGTGCCAGCACCGGGCTAGCGGGAAACTACGAGCAGTACTTC

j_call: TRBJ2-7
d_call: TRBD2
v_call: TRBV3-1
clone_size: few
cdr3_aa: CASSPRGGYEQYF
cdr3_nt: TGTGCCAGCAGCCCGCGGGGGGGCTACGAGCAGTACTTC

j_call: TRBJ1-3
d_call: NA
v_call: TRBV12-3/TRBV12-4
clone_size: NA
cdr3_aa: CASRGTPKSGNTIYF
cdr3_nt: TGTGCCAGCAGGGGAACCCCTAAGTCTGGAAACACCATATATTTT

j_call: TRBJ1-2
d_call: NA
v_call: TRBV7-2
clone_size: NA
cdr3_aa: CASSTGQLLNYGYTF
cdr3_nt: TGTGCCAGCAGTACTGGACAGCTCCTTAACTATGGCTACACCTTC

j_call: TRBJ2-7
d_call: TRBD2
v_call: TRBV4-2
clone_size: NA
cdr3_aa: CASSQGSTSGTGEQYF
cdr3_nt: TGTGCCAGCAGCCAAGGCTCGACTAGCGGGACTGGTGAGCAGTACTTC

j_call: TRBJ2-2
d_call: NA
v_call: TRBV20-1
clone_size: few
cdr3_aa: CSARPGVGELFF
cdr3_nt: TGCAGTGCTCGTCCGGGGGTCGGGGAGCTGTTTTTT

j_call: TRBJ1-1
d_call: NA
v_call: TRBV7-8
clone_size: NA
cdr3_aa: CASRRRLDANTEAFF
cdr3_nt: TGTGCCAGCAGAAGGAGACTTGACGCGAACACTGAAGCTTTCTTT

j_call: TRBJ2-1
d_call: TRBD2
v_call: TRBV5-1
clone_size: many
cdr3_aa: CASSLDTGLAGNNEQFF
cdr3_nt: TGCGCCAGCAGCCTTGACACTGGACTAGCGGGCAACAATGAGCAGTTCTTC

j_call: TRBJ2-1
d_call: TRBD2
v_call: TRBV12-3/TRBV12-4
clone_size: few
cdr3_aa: CASSLTSGRRGEQFF
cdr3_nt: TGTGCCAGCAGTTTAACTAGCGGGAGGAGAGGTGAGCAGTTCTTC

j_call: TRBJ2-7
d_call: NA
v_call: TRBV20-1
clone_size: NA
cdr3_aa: CSANIDYYEQYF
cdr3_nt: TGCAGTGCTAACATAGATTACTACGAGCAGTACTTC

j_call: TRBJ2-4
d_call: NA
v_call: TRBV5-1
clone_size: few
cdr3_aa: CASRGDGKNIQYF
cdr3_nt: TGCGCCAGCAGGGGTGACGGTAAAAACATTCAGTACTTC

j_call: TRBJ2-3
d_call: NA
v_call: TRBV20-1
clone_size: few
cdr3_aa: CSASTFGRASDTQYF
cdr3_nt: TGCAGTGCTTCCACCTTTGGGCGGGCGTCAGATACGCAGTATTTT

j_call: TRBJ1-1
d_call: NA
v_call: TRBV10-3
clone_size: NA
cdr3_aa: CAIKDGNTEAFF
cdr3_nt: TGTGCCATCAAGGACGGTAACACTGAAGCTTTCTTT

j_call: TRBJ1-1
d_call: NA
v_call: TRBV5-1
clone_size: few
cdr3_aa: CASSPGGGGNTEAFF
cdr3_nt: TGCGCCAGCAGCCCGGGGGGAGGGGGTAACACTGAAGCTTTCTTT

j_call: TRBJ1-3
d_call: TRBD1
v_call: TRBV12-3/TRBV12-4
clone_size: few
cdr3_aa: CASSKWGTGEGSGNTIYF
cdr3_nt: TGTGCCAGCAGCAAATGGGGGACAGGGGAAGGCTCTGGAAACACCATATATTTT

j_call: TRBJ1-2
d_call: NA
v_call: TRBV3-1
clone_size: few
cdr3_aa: CASSQEEDGYTF
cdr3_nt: TGTGCCAGCAGCCAGGAGGAAGACGGCTACACCTTC

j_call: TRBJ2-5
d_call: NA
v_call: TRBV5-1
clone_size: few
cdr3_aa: CASSLDTLLETQYF
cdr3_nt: TGCGCCAGCAGCCTCGACACCTTGCTGGAGACCCAGTACTTC